These T cell receptor beta chains were read from a single sample in a study of regulatory T cells in long-lasting Graves disease. A single record per CDR3 protein comes from TCRdb applying MiXCR to the multiplex PCR reads. The repertoire holds roughly 560,000 distinct CDR3 sequences, with around 12% as singletons. The data also belong to a second study, concerning T cells in Graves' hyperthyroidism and ophthalmopathy.

The sample here was peripheral blood mononuclear cells (PBMCs), taken at new diagnosis, from a patient treated with antithyroid drugs. These receptors were taken from a woman younger than 45 with Graves disease. Each CDR3 is given with its conserved first and last residue. Fields, in order: D gene, J gene, clone size, V gene, CDR3 DNA, CDR3 protein. A D gene is named only where the DNA matches it firmly. Rows give clone size only sometimes, using once, few, many, or a class for an expanded clone.

.	TRBJ1-4	many	TRBV11-2	TGTGCCAGCAGCTTAGATAATCGCCAGGGTAAACTGTTTTTT	CASSLDNRQGKLFF
.	TRBJ1-5	many	TRBV19	TGTGCCAGTAGTATAATCGGGCCGCACAATCAGCCCCAGCATTTT	CASSIIGPHNQPQHF
.	TRBJ1-5	.	TRBV6-2/TRBV6-3	TGTGCCAGCAGCACAGTGGCGGGTCAGCCCCAGCATTTT	CASSTVAGQPQHF
TRBD1	TRBJ1-5	.	TRBV19	TGTGCCAGTAGTGGCGGGACAGAGGGCCTTTTTCAGCCCCAGCATTTT	CASSGGTEGLFQPQHF
.	TRBJ1-5	many	TRBV6-5	TGTGCCAGCAGTTATTGGGGAGACCAGCCCCAGCATTTT	CASSYWGDQPQHF
TRBD1	TRBJ1-1	few	TRBV4-1	TGCGCCAGCAGCCAAGGGGGACAGGGGCACCGTGAAGCTTTCTTT	CASSQGGQGHREAFF
TRBD2	TRBJ2-1	many	TRBV3-1	TGTGCCAGCAGCCAAGAAGGGCGACTAGCGGGGGGCTACAATGAGCAGTTCTTC	CASSQEGRLAGGYNEQFF
.	TRBJ1-4	many	TRBV28	TGTGCCAGCAGTCGGGGGAGCGGACATAGAAATGAAAAACTGTTTTTT	CASSRGSGHRNEKLFF
.	TRBJ2-3	few	TRBV28	TGTGCCAGCAGAACCACCACTCAAAGGGTGACAGATACGCAGTATTTT	CASRTTTQRVTDTQYF
TRBD1	TRBJ2-7	few	TRBV19	TGTGCCAGTAGTCAAGGGACAGGGCGCTACGAGCAGTACTTC	CASSQGTGRYEQYF
.	TRBJ2-5	many	TRBV12-3/TRBV12-4	TGTGCCAGCTCCCATAGGAAACGCAATTTTGAGACCCAGTACTTC	CASSHRKRNFETQYF
.	TRBJ2-3	many	TRBV20-1	TGCAGTGCTAGAGACTACAGAAGTGGCACAGATACGCAGTATTTT	CSARDYRSGTDTQYF
.	TRBJ2-6	many	TRBV7-2	TGTGCCAGCAGCGTGGACAGTTCTGGGGCCAACGTCCTGACTTTC	CASSVDSSGANVLTF
.	TRBJ2-3	few	TRBV9	TGTGCCAGCAGCGTAGACGGAACAGATACGCAGTATTTT	CASSVDGTDTQYF
.	TRBJ2-3	many	TRBV28	TGTGCCAGCATCCTCACCGGACGGGCATCCACAGATACGCAGTATTTT	CASILTGRASTDTQYF
TRBD1	TRBJ2-5	.	TRBV5-8	TGTGCCAGCAGCCGAACCGGGACAGGGAAAGAGACCCAGTACTTC	CASSRTGTGKETQYF
.	TRBJ2-5	.	TRBV14	TGTGCCAGCAGCCAACACGGAGACAGGAACCAAGAGACCCAGTACTTC	CASSQHGDRNQETQYF
.	TRBJ2-3	many	TRBV20-1	TGCAGTGCCTCCTACACAGATACGCAGTATTTT	CSASYTDTQYF
TRBD2	TRBJ2-2	.	TRBV19	TGTGCCAGTTCGGGACTAGCGGGAAACGCCGGGGAGCTGTTTTTT	CASSGLAGNAGELFF
.	TRBJ2-1	.	TRBV9	TGTGCCAGCAGCGTAGGCAGGTTCTACAATGAGCAGTTCTTC	CASSVGRFYNEQFF
TRBD2	TRBJ2-3	many	TRBV6-2/TRBV6-3	TGTGCCAGCAGTTACTCGATAGGGACTAGAGATACGCAGTATTTT	CASSYSIGTRDTQYF
.	TRBJ2-5	few	TRBV7-9	TGTGCCAGCAGCTACGACAGCAGGCAGGAGACCCAGTACTTC	CASSYDSRQETQYF
.	TRBJ1-2	.	TRBV9	TGTGCCAGCAGCGTAGCTATTGGGATCCCTGGGGCTGGCTACACCTTC	CASSVAIGIPGAGYTF
.	TRBJ1-5	many	TRBV28	TGTGCCAGCAGTTTTTGGAAAACAGGTAGGGGTCAGCCCCAGCATTTT	CASSFWKTGRGQPQHF
.	TRBJ1-1	few	TRBV5-5	TGTGCCAGCAGCTTAGCCCGCGGGGTCCCCCTTGAAGCTTTCTTT	CASSLARGVPLEAFF
.	TRBJ1-1	many	TRBV3-1	TGTGCCAGCAGCCGTCCAGGCGCGAACACTGAAGCTTTCTTT	CASSRPGANTEAFF
TRBD2	TRBJ2-4	.	TRBV6-1	TGTGCCAGCAGTGAAGCGGGGGGGGACCAGGGCGCGGTTCAGTACTTC	CASSEAGGDQGAVQYF
.	TRBJ2-5	few	TRBV4-3	TGCGCCAGCAGCCAAGCGTGGGGGGCGGAGGAGACCCAGTACTTC	CASSQAWGAEETQYF
TRBD2	TRBJ2-3	few	TRBV4-2	TGTGCCAGCAGCCGAGGGACTAGCGGGATTACAGATACGCAGTATTTT	CASSRGTSGITDTQYF
.	TRBJ1-2	.	TRBV18	TGTGCCAGCTCACCACCTTCTCTGGGGGCTTATGGCTACACCTTC	CASSPPSLGAYGYTF
TRBD2	TRBJ2-1	.	TRBV7-9	TGTGCCAGCAGCCGACCGAGGCTAGCGGGAGGGGACTACAATGAGCAGTTCTTC	CASSRPRLAGGDYNEQFF